This is a list of T cell receptor beta chains from one sample in a study of T cells in Graves' hyperthyroidism and ophthalmopathy. MiXCR, applied by TCRdb to the multiplex PCR reads, yields one record per CDR3 protein. The sample yields 550,000 to 700,000 distinct CDR3 sequences, about 15% seen once. Sequencing used blood. The receptors here all came from a woman aged 40 to 50 with Graves' ophthalmopathy. The CDR3 runs from the conserved cysteine through the conserved F or W. D genes are given only for firm matches. Size values are once, few and many counts, or a class for expanded clones, and some rows have none.

d_gene	abundance	j_gene	v_gene	CDR3aa	CDR3nt
.	.	TRBJ2-1	TRBV18	CASSPFDPNYNEQFF	TGTGCCAGCTCACCTTTTGACCCCAACTACAATGAGCAGTTCTTC
.	few	TRBJ2-5	TRBV7-2	CASSLADPGQETQYF	TGTGCCAGCAGCTTAGCGGATCCGGGTCAGGAGACCCAGTACTTC
.	many	TRBJ2-2	TRBV6-2/TRBV6-3	CASSYSGSRELFF	TGTGCCAGCAGTTACTCTGGTTCCCGGGAGCTGTTTTTT
.	many	TRBJ1-5	TRBV20-1	CSASRDQPQHF	TGCAGTGCTAGCAGAGACCAGCCCCAGCATTTT
.	.	TRBJ2-7	TRBV12-3/TRBV12-4	CASSPNEGYEQYF	TGTGCCAGCTCACCAAATGAAGGGTACGAGCAGTACTTC
TRBD1	many	TRBJ2-5	TRBV11-2	CASSFGQGRETQYF	TGTGCCAGCAGCTTCGGACAGGGAAGAGAGACCCAGTACTTC
.	many	TRBJ1-1	TRBV12-3/TRBV12-4	CASRSRGVLMNTEAFF	TGTGCCAGCAGGAGCCGTGGGGTTTTAATGAACACTGAAGCTTTCTTT
TRBD2	.	TRBJ2-7	TRBV6-2/TRBV6-3	CASSYRTSGRQSEQYF	TGTGCCAGCAGTTATCGGACTAGCGGGAGGCAGAGCGAGCAGTACTTC
.	few	TRBJ2-5	TRBV28	CASSLVATQETQYF	TGTGCCAGCAGTTTGGTAGCGACCCAAGAGACCCAGTACTTC
TRBD1	many	TRBJ2-7	TRBV4-1	CASSPFPPGQGISEQYF	TGCGCCAGCAGCCCGTTCCCCCCGGGACAGGGGATTAGCGAGCAGTACTTC
TRBD2	many	TRBJ2-7	TRBV6-2/TRBV6-3	CASNLAGTYEQYF	TGTGCCAGCAATTTAGCGGGAACCTACGAGCAGTACTTC
TRBD1	many	TRBJ2-7	TRBV7-8	CASRVETGPYEQYF	TGTGCCAGCAGGGTGGAGACAGGGCCCTACGAGCAGTACTTC
.	many	TRBJ2-5	TRBV3-1	CASSQQTGQETQYF	TGTGCCAGCAGCCAACAGACAGGCCAAGAGACCCAGTACTTC
.	few	TRBJ2-5	TRBV7-9	CASSSGGTKETQYF	TGTGCCAGCAGCTCCGGGGGGACAAAAGAGACCCAGTACTTC
TRBD2	few	TRBJ2-5	TRBV20-1	CSARASSGSPETQYF	TGCAGTGCTAGAGCCTCTAGCGGGAGCCCAGAGACCCAGTACTTC
.	many	TRBJ1-1	TRBV6-2/TRBV6-3	CASSYSGSGNTEAFF	TGTGCCAGCAGTTACTCGGGGAGTGGGAACACTGAAGCTTTCTTT
.	.	TRBJ1-1	TRBV4-2	CASSQVGMNTEAFF	TGTGCCAGCAGCCAAGTTGGAATGAACACTGAAGCTTTCTTT
TRBD1	.	TRBJ2-7	TRBV12-3/TRBV12-4	CASSLDVRGPRSEQYF	TGTGCCAGCAGTTTAGATGTCAGGGGGCCGCGTAGCGAGCAGTACTTC
TRBD1	.	TRBJ1-1	TRBV18	CASSALQGARGTEAFF	TGTGCCAGCTCAGCTCTACAGGGGGCGAGAGGCACTGAAGCTTTCTTT
TRBD1	many	TRBJ1-2	TRBV12-3/TRBV12-4	CASSFRPGTGASSF	TGTGCCAGCAGTTTTCGTCCCGGGACAGGGGCTTCGAGCTTC
TRBD2	.	TRBJ2-7	TRBV6-2/TRBV6-3	CASSYVGRLAGAYEQYF	TGTGCCAGCAGTTACGTCGGTAGACTAGCGGGAGCCTACGAGCAGTACTTC
.	.	TRBJ2-7	TRBV28	CASSPKGFYEQYF	TGTGCCAGCAGTCCCAAGGGATTCTACGAGCAGTACTTC
TRBD1	.	TRBJ2-2	TRBV4-1	CASSQGRDRVSTGELFF	TGCGCCAGCAGCCAAGGCCGGGACAGGGTGAGCACCGGGGAGCTGTTTTTT
TRBD1	many	TRBJ2-5	TRBV13	CASSLKYRGSAQETQYF	TGTGCCAGCAGCTTAAAATACAGGGGGTCGGCCCAAGAGACCCAGTACTTC
.	many	TRBJ1-6	TRBV11-2	CASSGIGDSPLHF	TGTGCCAGCAGCGGAATCGGAGATTCACCCCTCCACTTT
TRBD2	few	TRBJ2-7	TRBV11-2	CASRERLAGDNEQYF	TGTGCCAGCAGGGAGAGACTAGCGGGAGACAACGAGCAGTACTTC
.	many	TRBJ2-2	TRBV6-1	CASSPTLNTGELFF	TGTGCCAGCAGTCCGACATTGAACACCGGGGAGCTGTTTTTT
TRBD1	.	TRBJ1-5	TRBV19	CASSIEQGPWPQHF	TGTGCCAGTAGTATCGAACAGGGGCCGTGGCCCCAGCATTTT
.	.	TRBJ2-5	TRBV12-3/TRBV12-4	CASSWGVGTGLVDF	.
.	.	TRBJ2-2	TRBV30	CAWSVVLAYTGELFF	TGTGCCTGGAGTGTTGTACTAGCCTACACCGGGGAGCTGTTTTTT
.	many	TRBJ1-1	TRBV12-3/TRBV12-4	CASGLGPPGSEAFF	TGTGCCAGCGGCTTGGGACCTCCCGGCTCTGAAGCTTTCTTT
.	.	TRBJ2-4	TRBV18	CASSPALRQGDIQYF	TGTGCCAGCTCACCCGCTTTGAGGCAGGGTGACATTCAGTACTTC
.	many	TRBJ2-7	TRBV28	CASSPPAGYYEQYF	TGTGCCAGCAGTCCCCCGGCGGGTTACTACGAGCAGTACTTC
.	many	TRBJ1-2	TRBV20-1	CSARVGQHYGYTF	TGCAGTGCTAGAGTGGGGCAGCACTATGGCTACACCTTC
TRBD1	many	TRBJ1-1	TRBV12-3/TRBV12-4	CASSWGQSYEAFF	TGTGCCAGCAGTTGGGGACAGAGCTATGAAGCTTTCTTT
TRBD1	.	TRBJ1-2	TRBV12-3/TRBV12-4	CASSLRTGGVYGYTF	TGTGCCAGCAGTTTGCGGACAGGGGGCGTCTATGGCTACACCTTC
TRBD2	many	TRBJ2-7	TRBV7-2	CASSRLAATYEQYF	TGTGCCAGCAGTAGACTAGCGGCCACCTACGAGCAGTACTTC
TRBD1	.	TRBJ1-2	TRBV6-2/TRBV6-3	CASRPDRGNYGYTF	TGTGCCAGCAGACCGGACAGGGGCAACTATGGCTACACCTTC
TRBD2	many	TRBJ2-7	TRBV6-2/TRBV6-3	CASSYASGSFYEQYF	TGTGCCAGCAGTTACGCTAGCGGGAGTTTCTACGAGCAGTACTTC
.	few	TRBJ1-6	TRBV20-1	CSAAQGFGDSPLHF	TGCAGTGCTGCCCAGGGTTTCGGGGATTCACCCCTCCACTTT
.	many	TRBJ2-7	TRBV12-3/TRBV12-4	CASSSWDGSYEQYF	TGTGCCAGCAGTTCCTGGGACGGCTCCTACGAGCAGTACTTC
.	few	TRBJ2-4	TRBV11-2	CASSSLSASLAKNIQYF	TGTGCCAGCAGCAGCCTCTCGGCCAGCCTAGCCAAAAACATTCAGTACTTC
TRBD1	few	TRBJ2-7	TRBV11-1	CASSLDRGNFPYEQYF	TGTGCCAGCAGCTTGGACAGGGGAAATTTCCCCTACGAGCAGTACTTC
TRBD2	few	TRBJ2-7	TRBV5-1	CASSLATYPGLAGKSEQYF	TGCGCCAGCAGCTTGGCTACTTATCCCGGACTAGCGGGAAAGAGCGAGCAGTACTTC
.	many	TRBJ2-5	TRBV7-9	CASSLNSGQGQETQYF	TGTGCCAGCAGCTTAAATTCGGGTCAGGGGCAAGAGACCCAGTACTTC
TRBD1	few	TRBJ2-7	TRBV3-1	CASSPLRQGLSEQYF	TGTGCCAGCAGCCCCCTCAGACAGGGGTTATCCGAGCAGTACTTC
TRBD2	many	TRBJ2-7	TRBV28	CASSITGTSHEQYF	TGTGCCAGCAGTATCACCGGGACTAGCCACGAGCAGTACTTC
TRBD2	.	TRBJ2-7	TRBV2	CASSGLAAYSYEQYF	TGTGCCAGCAGCGGACTAGCGGCCTACTCCTACGAGCAGTACTTC
.	many	TRBJ1-2	TRBV30	CAWSVTEYGYTF	TGTGCCTGGAGTGTGACGGAGTATGGCTACACCTTC